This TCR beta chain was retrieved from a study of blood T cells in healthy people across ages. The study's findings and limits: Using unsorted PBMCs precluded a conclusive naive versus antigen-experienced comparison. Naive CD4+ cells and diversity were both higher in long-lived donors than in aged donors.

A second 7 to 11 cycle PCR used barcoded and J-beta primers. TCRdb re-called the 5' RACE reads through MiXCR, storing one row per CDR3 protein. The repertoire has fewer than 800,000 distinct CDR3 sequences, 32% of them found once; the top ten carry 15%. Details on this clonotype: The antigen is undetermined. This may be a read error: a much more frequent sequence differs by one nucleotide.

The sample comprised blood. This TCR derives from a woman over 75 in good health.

This CDR3 reads CASRDRTGWGEQYF. The CDR3 coding sequence is TGTGCCAGCAGAGACAGGACAGGATGGGGGGAGCAGTACTTC. The chain links TRBV2 to TRBJ2-5, with D possibly matching TRBD1 (7 bases). V was clipped by 6 bases and J by 11 bases, with 22 bases between them. Germline lookup yields CDR1 SNHLY and CDR2 FYNNEI. The CDR3 is made up of 14 amino acids. The entire variable domain, with the rest obtained from reference TRBV2 and TRBJ2-5, is as follows: EPEVTQTPSHQVTQMGQEVILRCVPISNHLYFYWYRQILGQKVEFLVSFYNNEISEKSEIFDDQFSVERPDGSNFTLKIRSTKLEDSAMYFCASRDRTGWGEQYFGPGTRLLVL.